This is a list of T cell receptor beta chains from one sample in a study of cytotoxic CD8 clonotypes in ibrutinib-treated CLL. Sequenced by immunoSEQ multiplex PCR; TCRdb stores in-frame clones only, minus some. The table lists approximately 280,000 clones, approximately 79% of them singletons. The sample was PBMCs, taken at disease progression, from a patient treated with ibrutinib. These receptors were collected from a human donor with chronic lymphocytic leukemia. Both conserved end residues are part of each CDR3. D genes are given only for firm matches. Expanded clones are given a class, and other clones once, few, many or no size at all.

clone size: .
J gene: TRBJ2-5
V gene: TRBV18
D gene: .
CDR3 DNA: TGTGCCAGCTCCCCTATCACCCGGGAGACCCAGTACTTC
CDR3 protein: CASSPITRETQYF

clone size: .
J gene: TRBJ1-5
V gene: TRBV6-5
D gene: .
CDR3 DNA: TGTGCCAGCAGGGCCAATCGACAGACTAATCAGCCCCAGCATTTT
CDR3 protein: CASRANRQTNQPQHF

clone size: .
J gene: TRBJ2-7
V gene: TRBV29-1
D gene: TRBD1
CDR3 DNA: TGCAGCGTTGAAAACTCCCGGGGACAGAGCTCCTACGAGCAGTACTTC
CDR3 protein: CSVENSRGQSSYEQYF

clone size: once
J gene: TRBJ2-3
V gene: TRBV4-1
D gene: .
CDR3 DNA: TGCGCCAGCAGCCAGGGGCGAACCACAGATACGCAGTATTTT
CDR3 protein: CASSQGRTTDTQYF

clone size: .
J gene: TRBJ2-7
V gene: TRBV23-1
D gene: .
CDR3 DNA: TGCGCCAGCAGTCATCTGCTAGGGCAGTACTTC
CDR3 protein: CASSHLLGQYF

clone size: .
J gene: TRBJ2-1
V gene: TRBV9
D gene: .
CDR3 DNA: TGTGCCAGCAGCGCGGTGGGCGCCGCGGGTGAGCAGTTCTTC
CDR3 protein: CASSAVGAAGEQFF

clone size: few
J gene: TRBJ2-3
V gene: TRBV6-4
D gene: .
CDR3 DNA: TGTGCCAGCAGTGACTCGATCGGGGCAGATACGCAGTATTTT
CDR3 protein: CASSDSIGADTQYF

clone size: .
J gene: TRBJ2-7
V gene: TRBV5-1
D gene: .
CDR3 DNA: TGCGCCAGCAGCTTGGACTCTAGCAGCTACGAGCAGTACTTC
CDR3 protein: CASSLDSSSYEQYF

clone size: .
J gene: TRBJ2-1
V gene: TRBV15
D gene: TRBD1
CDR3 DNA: TGTGCCACCAGCAGAGGATGGCGACCCGGGACAGGGGACAATGAGCAGTTCTTC
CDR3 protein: CATSRGWRPGTGDNEQFF

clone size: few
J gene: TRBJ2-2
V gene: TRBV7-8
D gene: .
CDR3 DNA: TGTGCCAGCAGCTTAGGTTGGACAACGAACACCGGGGAGCTGTTTTTT
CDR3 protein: CASSLGWTTNTGELFF

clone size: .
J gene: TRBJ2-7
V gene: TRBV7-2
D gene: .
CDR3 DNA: TGTGCCAGCAGCCCACAGGGAGGAGCGTACGAGCAGTACTTC
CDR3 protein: CASSPQGGAYEQYF

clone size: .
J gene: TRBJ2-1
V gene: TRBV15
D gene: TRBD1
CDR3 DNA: TGTGCCACCAGCCGGGACAGGGGGCGGAATGAGCAGTTCTTC
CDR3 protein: CATSRDRGRNEQFF

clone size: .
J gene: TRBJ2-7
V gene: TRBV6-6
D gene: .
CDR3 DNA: TGTGCCAGCAGGTACGGGTCCTACGAGCAGTACTTC
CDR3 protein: CASRYGSYEQYF

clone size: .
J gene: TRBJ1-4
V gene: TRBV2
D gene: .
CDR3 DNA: TGTGCCAGCAGTCCCACCCCCGCCCTGGGGAGTGAAAAACTGTTTTTT
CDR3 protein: CASSPTPALGSEKLFF

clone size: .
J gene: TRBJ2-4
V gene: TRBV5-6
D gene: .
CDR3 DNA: TGTGCCAGCAGCTTCGGCTTCGCGGGGTATGACATTCAGTACTTC
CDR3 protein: CASSFGFAGYDIQYF

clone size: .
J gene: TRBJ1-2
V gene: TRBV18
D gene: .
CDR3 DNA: TGTGCCAGCTCACCAAGGGATTGGAGGGCCTCCGTTCGAGGCTACACCTTC
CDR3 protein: CASSPRDWRASVRGYTF

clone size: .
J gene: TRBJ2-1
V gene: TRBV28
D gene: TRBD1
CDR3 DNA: TGTGCCAGCAGTCAGGGACAGGGGAGGAATGAGCAGTTCTTC
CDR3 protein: CASSQGQGRNEQFF

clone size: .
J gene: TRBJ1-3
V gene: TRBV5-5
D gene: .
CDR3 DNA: TGTGCCAGCAGCCCCAGGGCGGCGTGGGGAAACACCATATATTTT
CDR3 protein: CASSPRAAWGNTIYF

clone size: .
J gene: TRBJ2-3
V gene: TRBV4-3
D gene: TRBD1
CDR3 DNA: TGCGCCAGCAGCCAAGTTGGGACAGGCTCCACAGATACGCAGTATTTT
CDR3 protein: CASSQVGTGSTDTQYF

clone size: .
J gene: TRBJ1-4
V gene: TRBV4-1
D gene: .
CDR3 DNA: TGCGCCAGCAGCCAAGATCACGGGGGGAATGAAAAACTGTTTTTT
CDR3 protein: CASSQDHGGNEKLFF

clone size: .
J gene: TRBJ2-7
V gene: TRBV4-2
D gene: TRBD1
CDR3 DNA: TGTGCCAGCAGCCAAGATGCAGGGGGCGGCCCCTACGAGCAGTACTTC
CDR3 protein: CASSQDAGGGPYEQYF

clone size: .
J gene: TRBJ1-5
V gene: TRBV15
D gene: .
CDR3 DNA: TGTGCCACCAGTAGTCTCGACAGGAGCAATCAGCCCCAGCATTTT
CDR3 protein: CATSSLDRSNQPQHF

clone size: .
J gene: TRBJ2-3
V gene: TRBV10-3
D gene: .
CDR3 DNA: TGTGCCATCAGTGAGTCGTGGGGGGTCTTCAGGGATACGCAGTATTTT
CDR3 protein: CAISESWGVFRDTQYF

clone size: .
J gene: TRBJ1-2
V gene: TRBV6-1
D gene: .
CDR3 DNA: TGTGCCAGCAGCGATGACAGAGGCTACACCTTC
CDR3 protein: CASSDDRGYTF

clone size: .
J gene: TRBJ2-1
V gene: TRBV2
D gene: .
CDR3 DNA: TGTGCCAGCAGTGAAGCCCTTACTAGCAATGAGCAGTTCTTC
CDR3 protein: CASSEALTSNEQFF

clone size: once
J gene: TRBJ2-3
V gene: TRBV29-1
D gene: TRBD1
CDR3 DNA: TGCAGCGTTGTTAGGGACAGGTCCTCGGATACGCAGTATTTT
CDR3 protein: CSVVRDRSSDTQYF

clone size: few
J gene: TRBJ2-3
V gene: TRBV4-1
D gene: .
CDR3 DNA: TGCGCCAGCAGCCAAGGGTGGGTGGCAGATACGCAGTATTTT
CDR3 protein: CASSQGWVADTQYF

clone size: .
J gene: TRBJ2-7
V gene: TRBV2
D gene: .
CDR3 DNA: TGTGCCAGCAGTGAAGCGAGGGGGGACCTATACGAGCAGTACTTC
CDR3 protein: CASSEARGDLYEQYF

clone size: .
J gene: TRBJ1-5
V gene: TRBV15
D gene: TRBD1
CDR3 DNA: TGTGCCACCAGCAGTGGACAGGCCAATCAGCCCCAGCATTTT
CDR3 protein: CATSSGQANQPQHF

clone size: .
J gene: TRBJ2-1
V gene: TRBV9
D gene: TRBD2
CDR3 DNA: TGTGCCAGCAGCCCCCGGACTAGCGGCAACAATGAGCAGTTCTTC
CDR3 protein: CASSPRTSGNNEQFF

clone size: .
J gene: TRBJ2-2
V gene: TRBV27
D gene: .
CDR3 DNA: TGTGCCAGCAGTTTAGAGGGGTCGTTCGGGGAGCTGTTTTTT
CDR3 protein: CASSLEGSFGELFF

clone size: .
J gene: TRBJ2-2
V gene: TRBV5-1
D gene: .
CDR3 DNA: TGCGCCAGCAGCATGGGAATACCCACCGGGGAGCTGTTTTTT
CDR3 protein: CASSMGIPTGELFF

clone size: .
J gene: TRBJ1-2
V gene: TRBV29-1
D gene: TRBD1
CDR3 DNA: TGCAGCTCCTCGGCCGGGACAGGGGGCGGAGGCTACACCTTC
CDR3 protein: CSSSAGTGGGGYTF

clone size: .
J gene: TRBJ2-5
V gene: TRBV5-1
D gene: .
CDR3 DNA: TGCGCCAGCAGCGAGGCCCCAGCGGAGACCCAGTACTTC
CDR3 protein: CASSEAPAETQYF

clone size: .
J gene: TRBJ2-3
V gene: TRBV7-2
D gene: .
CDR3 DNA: TGTGCCAGCAGCTCCCTCCACACAGATACGCAGTATTTT
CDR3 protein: CASSSLHTDTQYF

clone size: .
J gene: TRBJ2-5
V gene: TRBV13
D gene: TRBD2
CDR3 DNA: TGTGCCAGCAGCTCGACTAGCGGACAAGAGACCCAGTACTTC
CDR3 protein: CASSSTSGQETQYF

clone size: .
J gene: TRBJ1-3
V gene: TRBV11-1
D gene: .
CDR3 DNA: TGTGCCAGCAGCCCCCCGAGACGGACCGACGGCTCTGGAAACACCATATATTTT
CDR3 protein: CASSPPRRTDGSGNTIYF

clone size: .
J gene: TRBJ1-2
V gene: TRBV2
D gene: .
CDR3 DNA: TGTGCCAGCACCGTGGGCCATAGGGATGGCTACACCTTC
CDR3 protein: CASTVGHRDGYTF

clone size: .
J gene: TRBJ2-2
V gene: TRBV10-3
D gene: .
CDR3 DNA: TGTGCCATCAAATATGAGAGGGGGATCAACACCGGGGAGCTGTTTTTT
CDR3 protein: CAIKYERGINTGELFF

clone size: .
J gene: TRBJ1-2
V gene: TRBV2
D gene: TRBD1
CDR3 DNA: TGTGCCAGCGCAGTGGGGGGACAGGGTAGGGATGGCTACACCTTC
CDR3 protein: CASAVGGQGRDGYTF

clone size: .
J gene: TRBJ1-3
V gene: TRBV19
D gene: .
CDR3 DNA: TGTGCCAGTAGCAAAGCTCGGAACTCTGGAAACACCATATATTTT
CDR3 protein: CASSKARNSGNTIYF

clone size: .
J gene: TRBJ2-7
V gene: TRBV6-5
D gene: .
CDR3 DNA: TGTGCCAGCAGGTCTCTCGGGGGCAGATACGAGCAGTACTTC
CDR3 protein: CASRSLGGRYEQYF

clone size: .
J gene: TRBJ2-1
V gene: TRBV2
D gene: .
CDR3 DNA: TGTGCCAGCAGTGAAGTGAGGAAGGGGCATTTCAATGAGCAGTTCTTC
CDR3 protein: CASSEVRKGHFNEQFF

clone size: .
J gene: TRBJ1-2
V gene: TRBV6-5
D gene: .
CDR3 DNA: TGTGCCAGCAGTTACGGTTTCCGTAGAGGCTACACCTTC
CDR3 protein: CASSYGFRRGYTF

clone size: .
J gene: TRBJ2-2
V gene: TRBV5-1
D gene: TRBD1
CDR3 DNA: TGCGCCAGCAGCTTGGCGGGACAGGGGAATCCCGGGGAGCTGTTTTTT
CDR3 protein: CASSLAGQGNPGELFF

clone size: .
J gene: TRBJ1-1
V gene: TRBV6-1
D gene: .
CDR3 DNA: TGTGCCAGCTTTTTTGGGAGGGGGTGGGACACTGAAGCTTTCTTT
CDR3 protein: CASFFGRGWDTEAFF

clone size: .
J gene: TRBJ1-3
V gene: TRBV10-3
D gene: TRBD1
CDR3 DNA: TGTGCCATCAGTGCCCGGGACAGGGGTAGAAACACCATATATTTT
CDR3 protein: CAISARDRGRNTIYF

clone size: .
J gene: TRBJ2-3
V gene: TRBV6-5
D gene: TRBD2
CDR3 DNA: TGTGCCAGCAGTTTAGCGGGGGCTATCGCAGATACGCAGTATTTT
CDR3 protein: CASSLAGAIADTQYF

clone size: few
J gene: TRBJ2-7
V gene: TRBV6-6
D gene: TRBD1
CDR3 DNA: TGTGCCAGCAGTTACCGGACAGGTACCGGGGAGCAGTACTTC
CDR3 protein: CASSYRTGTGEQYF

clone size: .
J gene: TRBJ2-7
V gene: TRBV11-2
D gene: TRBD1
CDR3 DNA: TGTGCCAGCAGCTTAGGAGTTGTTGGGACAGACTACGAGCAGTACTTC
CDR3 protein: CASSLGVVGTDYEQYF

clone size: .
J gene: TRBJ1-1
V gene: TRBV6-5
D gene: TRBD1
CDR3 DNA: TGTGCCAGCAGTTGGACAGGGGCGAACACTGAAGCTTTCTTT
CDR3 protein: CASSWTGANTEAFF

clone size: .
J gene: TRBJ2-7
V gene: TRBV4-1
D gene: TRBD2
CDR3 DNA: TGCGCCAGCAGCCAAGAATTGAGACTAGCGGGAGTGGGTGGCGACTTC
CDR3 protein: CASSQELRLAGVGGDF

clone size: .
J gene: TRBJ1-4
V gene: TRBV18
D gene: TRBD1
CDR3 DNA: TGTGCCAGCTCACCGACCGGGACAGGGCAAGAAAAACTGTTTTTT
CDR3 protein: CASSPTGTGQEKLFF

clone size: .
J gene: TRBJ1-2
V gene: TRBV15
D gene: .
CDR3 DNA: TGTGCCACCAGCAGAGATCGGAAACAGATTCATAACTATGGCTACACCTTC
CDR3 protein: CATSRDRKQIHNYGYTF

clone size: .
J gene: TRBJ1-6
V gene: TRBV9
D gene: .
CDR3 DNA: TGTGCCAGCAGCGTAGGGACAGCCTATAATTCACCCCTCCACTTT
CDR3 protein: CASSVGTAYNSPLHF

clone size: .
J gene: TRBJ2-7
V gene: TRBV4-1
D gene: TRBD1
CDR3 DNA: TGCGCCAGCAGCCAATTTCCGACAGGGGTCTCCTACGAGCAGTACTTC
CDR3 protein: CASSQFPTGVSYEQYF

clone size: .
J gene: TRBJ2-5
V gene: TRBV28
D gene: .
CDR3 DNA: TGTGCCAGCAGTTTACCAGTGGGGACAACGTACCAAGAGACCCAGTACTTC
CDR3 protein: CASSLPVGTTYQETQYF